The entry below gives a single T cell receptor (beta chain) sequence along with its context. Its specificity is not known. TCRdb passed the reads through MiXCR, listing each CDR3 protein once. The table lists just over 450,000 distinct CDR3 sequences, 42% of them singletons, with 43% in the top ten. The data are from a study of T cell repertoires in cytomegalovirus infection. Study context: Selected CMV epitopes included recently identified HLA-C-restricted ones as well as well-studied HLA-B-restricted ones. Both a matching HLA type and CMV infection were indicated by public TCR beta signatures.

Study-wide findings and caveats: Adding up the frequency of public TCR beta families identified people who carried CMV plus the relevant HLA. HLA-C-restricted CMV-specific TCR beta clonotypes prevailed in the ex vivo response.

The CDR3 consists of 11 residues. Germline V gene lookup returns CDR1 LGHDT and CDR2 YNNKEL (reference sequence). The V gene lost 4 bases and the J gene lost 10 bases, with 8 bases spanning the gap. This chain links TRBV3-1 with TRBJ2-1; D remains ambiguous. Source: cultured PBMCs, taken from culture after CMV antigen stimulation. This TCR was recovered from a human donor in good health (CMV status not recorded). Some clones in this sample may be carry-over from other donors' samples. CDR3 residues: CASSLHYEQFF. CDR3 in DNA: TGTGCCAGCAGCCTCCACTACGAGCAGTTCTTC.